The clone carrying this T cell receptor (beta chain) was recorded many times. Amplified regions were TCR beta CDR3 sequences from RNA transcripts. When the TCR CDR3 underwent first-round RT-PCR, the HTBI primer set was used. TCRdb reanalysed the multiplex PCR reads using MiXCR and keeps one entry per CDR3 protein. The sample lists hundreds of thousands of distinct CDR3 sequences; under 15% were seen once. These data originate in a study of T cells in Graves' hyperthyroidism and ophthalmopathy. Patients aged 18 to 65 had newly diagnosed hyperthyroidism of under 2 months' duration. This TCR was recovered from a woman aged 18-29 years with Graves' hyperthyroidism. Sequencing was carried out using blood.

The CDR3 DNA is TGTGCCAGCACCCCGGACTCCCCACACACAGATACGCAGTATTTT. Translated: CASTPDSPHTDTQYF. The J gene is TRBJ2-3, the V gene TRBV6-1, with D possibly matching TRBD2 (5 bases). Trimming removed 7 bases at V and 2 bases at J, with 16 bases between. The CDR3 spans 15 residues. Germline values: CDR1 MNHNS, CDR2 SASEGT.